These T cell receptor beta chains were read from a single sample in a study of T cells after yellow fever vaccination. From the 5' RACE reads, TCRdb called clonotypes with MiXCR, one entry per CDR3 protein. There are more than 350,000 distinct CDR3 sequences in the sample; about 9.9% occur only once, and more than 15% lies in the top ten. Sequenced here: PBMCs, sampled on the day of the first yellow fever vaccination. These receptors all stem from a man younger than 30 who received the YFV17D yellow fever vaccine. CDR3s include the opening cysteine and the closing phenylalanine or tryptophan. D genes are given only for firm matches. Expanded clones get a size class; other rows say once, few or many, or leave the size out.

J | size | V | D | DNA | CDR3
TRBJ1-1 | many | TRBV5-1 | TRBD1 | TGCGCCAGCAGCTTGGCCCCAGACAGGGCCGGTGAAGCTTTCTTT | CASSLAPDRAGEAFF
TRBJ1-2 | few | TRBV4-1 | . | TGCGCCAGCAGCCGGGGGGAGGAAAACCCGTATGGCTACACCTTC | CASSRGEENPYGYTF
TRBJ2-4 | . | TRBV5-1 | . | TGCGCCAGCAGCTTGGCCATGGGGTCCCATAACATTCAGTACTTC | CASSLAMGSHNIQYF
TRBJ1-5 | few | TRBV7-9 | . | TGTGCCAGCAGCTCATCAGGCATCGGTCAGCCCCAGCATTTT | CASSSSGIGQPQHF
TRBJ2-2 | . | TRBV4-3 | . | TGCGCCAGCAGCCAAGACGGGGCTAGCGCTGGGGGGGAGCTGTTTTTT | CASSQDGASAGGELFF
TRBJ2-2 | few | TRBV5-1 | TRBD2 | TGCGCCAGCAGATTGCGGGGGGCCGTGAACACCGGGGAGCTGTTTTTT | CASRLRGAVNTGELFF
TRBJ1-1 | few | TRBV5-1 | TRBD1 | TGCGCCAGCAGCGGACAGGAGATGAACACTGAAGCTTTCTTT | CASSGQEMNTEAFF
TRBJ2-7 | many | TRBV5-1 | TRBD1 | TGCGCCAGCAGCCAAACCGGGACAGACTTCAACGAGCAGTACTTC | CASSQTGTDFNEQYF
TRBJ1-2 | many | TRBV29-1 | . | TGCAGCGCCGTAACAGAGAATCTCTATGGCTACACCTTC | CSAVTENLYGYTF
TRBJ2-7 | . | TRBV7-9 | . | TGTGCCAGCAGCCTCCCCGGACTAATCTACGAGCAGTACTTC | CASSLPGLIYEQYF
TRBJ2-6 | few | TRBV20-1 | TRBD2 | TGCAGTGCTAGAGCGACGGGACTAGCGGGGGGATACTCTGGGGCCAACGTCCTGACTTTC | CSARATGLAGGYSGANVLTF
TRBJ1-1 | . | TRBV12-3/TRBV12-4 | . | TGTGCCAGCACCCCCGTCCGAAGGGCGAACACTGAAGCTTTCTTT | CASTPVRRANTEAFF
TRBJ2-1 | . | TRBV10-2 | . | TGCGCCAGCAGTGAGTCGTGGGCGGGGAGGACTTACAATGAGCAGTTCTTC | CASSESWAGRTYNEQFF
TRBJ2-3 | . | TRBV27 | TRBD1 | TGTGCCAGCATCAAGGGACAGGGTAGCACAGATACGCAGTATTTT | CASIKGQGSTDTQYF
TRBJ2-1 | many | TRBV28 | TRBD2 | TGTGCCAGCAGTCCAGGGCGGGGGGGCTCCTACAATGAGCAGTTCTTC | CASSPGRGGSYNEQFF
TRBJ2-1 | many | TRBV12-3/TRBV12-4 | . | TGTGCCAGCAGTTTTAGGACGGGAAAGGAGGAGCAGTTCTTC | CASSFRTGKEEQFF
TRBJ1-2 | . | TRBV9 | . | TGTGCCAGCAGCGTAGGCCCTAGACAGAGCAACTATGGCTACACCTTC | CASSVGPRQSNYGYTF
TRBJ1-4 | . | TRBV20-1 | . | TGCAGTGCTTTTTGGGCAACTAATGAAAAACTGTTTTTT | CSAFWATNEKLFF
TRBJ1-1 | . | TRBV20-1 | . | TGCAGTGCCGGGACGGACATGAACACTGAAGCTTTCTTT | CSAGTDMNTEAFF
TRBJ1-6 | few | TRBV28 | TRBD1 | TGTGCCAGCAGTCCAGGGGGGAACTATAATTCACCCCTCCACTTT | CASSPGGNYNSPLHF
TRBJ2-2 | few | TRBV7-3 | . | TGTGCCAGCAGCAAATGGCAGGGGGGGCCCGGGGAGCTGTTTTTT | CASSKWQGGPGELFF
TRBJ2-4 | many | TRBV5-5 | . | TGTGCCAGCAGCTTGCTCACAGCCGAGCTTATAGTTCAGTACTTC | CASSLLTAELIVQYF
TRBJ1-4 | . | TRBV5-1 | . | TGCGCCAGCAGCGCCTCCAGGGGCGACAATGAAAAACTGTTTTTT | CASSASRGDNEKLFF
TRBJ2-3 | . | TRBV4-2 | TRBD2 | TGTGCCAGCAGCCAAGAGGGTCAGGCGGGGGGAGATACGCAGTATTTT | CASSQEGQAGGDTQYF